Shown below are 25 T cell receptor beta chains from a single sample sequenced in a study of blood T cell repertoires in COVID-19. TCRdb keeps only in-frame clones here, not all; method: immunoSEQ multiplex PCR. The table includes roughly 150,000 clones, approximately 85% detected once. Sequenced: peripheral blood. These receptors were taken from a man over 45 with acute or convalescent COVID-19.

The genes are TRBV30 and TRBJ2-7; a weak D match, TRBD1 (6 bases). The V and J ends lost 3 bases and 5 bases respectively, with 17 bases between them. This CDR3 contains 14 residues. Looked up from germline, CDR1 is GTSNPN and CDR2 is SVGIG (reference sequence). The CDR3 sequence: CAWSGTPGDHEQYF. Written as DNA, the CDR3 is TGTGCCTGGAGCGGGACACCGGGTGACCACGAGCAGTACTTC.

The chain has TRBV5-1 and TRBJ2-7; 8 bases fit TRBD1. Looked up from germline, CDR1 is SGHRS and CDR2 is YFSETQ. Trimming took 4 bases from V and 2 from J; bases not matched to a gene: 8. The CDR3 length is 15 residues. This CDR3 is CASSVGDRMTYEQYF. The DNA for the CDR3 is TGCGCCAGCAGCGTGGGGGACAGGATGACCTACGAGCAGTACTTC.

The DNA of the CDR3 is TGTGCCAGCACCCGCTCGGGACTCCCCTCTCAGCCCCAGCATTTT. As protein: CASTRSGLPSQPQHF. The V and J genes are TRBV2 and TRBJ1-5, with D perhaps TRBD1 (5 bases). V lost 7 bases and J 6 bases, leaving 19 bases between the germline ends. The CDR3 is 15 residues long. Germline CDR1 is SNHLY and CDR2 is FYNNEI.

This chain connects TRBV9 to TRBJ2-2, with 9 bases lining up with TRBD2. Germline V CDR1 and CDR2: SGDLS, YYNGEE. This CDR3 comprises 16 residues. The J segment lost 4 bases and the V segment lost 4 bases, leaving 8 bases of the junction unmatched. CDR3 nucleotide sequence: TGTGCCAGCAGCAAATTAGCGGGAGAGAGCACCGGGGAGCTGTTTTTT. Residues: CASSKLAGESTGELFF.

V is TRBV28 and J is TRBJ1-5, with D possibly TRBD1 on 5 matching bases. Trimming pared 8 bases from V and 2 bases from J, leaving 10 bases between. CDR1 is MDHEN and CDR2 is SYDVKM in the germline V gene. The CDR3 consists of 13 residues. The CDR3 nucleotides are TGTGCCAGCCGTACGGGGGGCAATCAGCCCCAGCATTTT. Its translation: CASRTGGNQPQHF. The complete variable domain, with remaining parts taken from reference TRBV28 and TRBJ1-5, reads DVKVTQSSRYLVKRTGEKVFLECVQDMDHENMFWYRQDPGLGLRLIYFSYDVKMKEKGDIPEGYSVSREKKERFSLILESASTNQTSMYLCASRTGGNQPQHFGDGTRLSIL.

This clone was seen just once. The V gene is TRBV19, the J gene TRBJ1-3; possible D gene TRBD1, 6 bases. V gave up 8 bases and J gave up 0 bases, with 17 bases separating them. This CDR3 region has 16 residues. Germline values: CDR1 LNHDA, CDR2 SQIVND (reference sequence). Here the CDR3 DNA reads TGTGCCAGTGGGCCCCCCCCGGACAGCTCTGGAAACACCATATATTTT. It is translated as CASGPPPDSSGNTIYF.

This rearrangement joins TRBV27 to TRBJ2-1; 9 nucleotides align to TRBD2. This CDR3 region has 15 residues. V lost 6 bases to trimming and J lost 4 bases; unmatched junction nucleotides: 7. Germline CDR1 MNHEY, CDR2 SMNVEV (reference sequence). CDR3 DNA: TGTGCCAGCAGCCCCGGGACTAGCATTTACAATGAGCAGTTCTTC. Translating gives CASSPGTSIYNEQFF.

The chain combines TRBV19 with TRBJ2-7; 13 bases align to TRBD2. This CDR3 comprises 18 residues. Germline CDR1 is LNHDA and CDR2 is SQIVND (reference sequence). With 6 bases clipped from V and 0 bases from J, the junction kept 11 bases outside the gene matches. The CDR3, as DNA: TGTGCCAGTAGCCGAGGACTAGCGGGAGTCTCCAGCTCCTACGAGCAGTACTTC. The encoded protein is CASSRGLAGVSSSYEQYF.

The chain is built from TRBV5-1 and TRBJ1-2; 8 positions agree with TRBD1. CDR3 length: 15 residues. The V gene end was trimmed by 3 bases and the J gene end by 8 bases; junction bases not matched to a gene: 12. Germline V gene sequence: CDR1 SGHRS, CDR2 YFSETQ. CDR3 amino acids: CASSSRQGTMSGYTF. In DNA, the CDR3 is TGCGCCAGCAGCTCCCGACAGGGGACGATGTCGGGCTACACCTTC.

This clone was seen just once. The chain links TRBV6-5 to TRBJ2-7, with D perhaps TRBD2 (5 bases). With 0 bases removed from V and 6 bases from J, the gap between germline ends came to 15 bases. CDR3 length: 15 amino acids. Germline V gives CDR1 MNHEY, CDR2 SVGAGI. The CDR3 loop reads CASSYSGQRLGEQYF. The CDR3 coding sequence is TGTGCCAGCAGTTACTCAGGGCAGCGGTTAGGCGAGCAGTACTTC.

The chain carries TRBV28 and TRBJ1-4, with 7 bases that match TRBD1. Germline trimming cut 6 bases from V and 1 base from J; bases unmatched to any gene: 8. The germline V gene has CDR1 MDHEN and CDR2 SYDVKM. The CDR3 runs to 16 residues. The CDR3: CASREMGQITNEKLFF. DNA of the CDR3: TGTGCCAGCAGGGAAATGGGACAGATAACTAATGAAAAACTGTTTTTT.

The V gene is TRBV2, the J gene TRBJ1-2; D not certain. The CDR3 spans 14 residues. The V end was cut by 1 base, the J end by 7 bases, with 13 bases between. Germline V CDR1 and CDR2: SNHLY, FYNNEI. This chain's CDR3 is CASSEGIEGFGYTF. In DNA, the CDR3 is TGTGCCAGCAGTGAAGGGATAGAGGGTTTTGGCTACACCTTC.

The genes are TRBV3-1 (or the pseudogene TRBV3-2) and TRBJ2-1, with 13 bases fitting TRBD2. With V trimmed by 0 bases and J by 7 bases, 18 bases remained unmatched. This CDR3 contains 21 residues. Germline V gene data show CDR1 as LGHDT and CDR2 as YNNKEL (reference sequence). The CDR3 nucleotides read TGTGCCAGCAGCCAAGACCCCGTATCACTAGCGGGAGGGCCGACAGGTAATGAGCAGTTCTTC. Its protein is CASSQDPVSLAGGPTGNEQFF.

The chain combines TRBV29-1 with TRBJ1-5, with 9 bases that match TRBD1. Per germline, CDR1 SQVTM and CDR2 ANQGSEA. V trimming: 5 bases; J trimming: 1 base; junction bases outside the gene matches: 3. This CDR3 spans 14 amino acids. Here the CDR3 reads CSVSGTGSNQPQHF. The CDR3 region has the DNA TGCAGCGTTTCCGGGACAGGGAGCAATCAGCCCCAGCATTTT.

In its sample, this clone was seen a few times. The rearrangement joins TRBV19 to TRBJ1-4; a possible D gene is TRBD1 (6 bases). With 6 bases removed from V and 5 bases from J, the gap between germline ends came to 13 bases. Germline V gene data show CDR1 as LNHDA and CDR2 as SQIVND (reference sequence). The CDR3 spans 14 residues. The CDR3 here is CASSAGGANEKLFF. DNA for the CDR3: TGTGCCAGTAGCGCGGGGGGGGCAAATGAAAAACTGTTTTTT.

J is TRBJ2-3 and V is TRBV10-3; tentatively, D is TRBD1 (6 bases). This CDR3 is built from 14 residues. V lost 10 bases and J 0 bases, leaving 14 bases between the germline ends. Germline CDR1 ENHRY, CDR2 SYGVKD. In DNA, the CDR3 is TGTGCCACTTCTCCAGGGGACAGCACAGATACGCAGTATTTT. It translates to CATSPGDSTDTQYF.

V usage is TRBV4-1 and J usage is TRBJ1-2, with D hard to call. Trimming removed 0 bases at V and 3 bases at J, with 8 bases between. CDR3 size: 14 residues. CDR1 MGHRA and CDR2 YSYEKL come from the germline V gene. CDR3 nucleotides: TGCGCCAGCAGCCAAGATATCCGGGACTATGGCTACACCTTC. Translating it yields CASSQDIRDYGYTF.

The chain is built from TRBV19 and TRBJ2-7; D may be TRBD1 (6 bases). With 5 bases removed from V and 3 bases from J, the gap between germline ends came to 14 bases. CDR1 LNHDA and CDR2 SQIVND come from the germline V gene (reference sequence). CDR3 length equals 14 residues. The CDR3 here is CASSPKTGDYEQYF. The CDR3 coding sequence is TGTGCCAGTAGTCCCAAGACAGGAGACTACGAGCAGTACTTC.

V and J are TRBV2 and TRBJ2-3, with D perhaps TRBD2 (6 bases). Trimming cost V 7 bases and J 2 bases, with 10 bases left between them. Per germline, CDR1 SNHLY and CDR2 FYNNEI. The CDR3 has 13 residues. CDR3 coding DNA: TGTGCCAGCAATAAACTAGCCACAGATACGCAGTATTTT. Protein product: CASNKLATDTQYF.

CDR3 amino acids: CATSTPGQQSTNEKLFF. The CDR3 nucleotides are TGTGCCACCAGCACACCGGGACAACAGTCAACTAATGAAAAACTGTTTTTT. The V call is TRBV15, the J call TRBJ1-4, with D possibly matching TRBD1 (6 bases). CDR3 length: 17 residues. V lost 4 bases, J lost 0 bases, and 15 bases lay in between. Germline V gene data show CDR1 as LNHNV and CDR2 as YYDKDF (reference sequence).

The J gene is TRBJ2-2, the V gene TRBV7-3, with 11 bases identical to TRBD2. This CDR3 region has 17 residues. Trimming cost V 5 bases and J 5 bases; bases outside gene matches: 10. Germline loops: CDR1 SGHTA, CDR2 FQGTGA. The CDR3 region has the DNA TGTGCCAGCAGCCCTCCGGGGACTAGCGGTAGAACCGGGGAGCTGTTTTTT. Encoded protein: CASSPPGTSGRTGELFF.

In its sample, this clone was seen many times. This chain links TRBV7-9 with TRBJ1-5; the D is unclear. Germline values: CDR1 SEHNR, CDR2 FQNEAQ (reference sequence). The CDR3 length is 16 residues. Trimming shortened V by 5 bases and J by 2 bases, and 16 bases separated the two germline ends. CDR3 nucleotide sequence: TGTGCCAGCAGCCAAGGGTGGCGGGGTGGCAATCAGCCCCAGCATTTT. Encoded protein: CASSQGWRGGNQPQHF.

The genes are TRBV6-5 and TRBJ1-4, with D hard to call. This CDR3 is built from 15 residues. Per the germline V gene, CDR1 is MNHEY and CDR2 is SVGAGI. Trimming removed 0 bases from V and 14 bases from J, with 19 bases in between. CDR3 region: CASSYSTRHSVELFF. CDR3 bases: TGTGCCAGCAGTTACTCGACCAGGCACTCGGTCGAGCTGTTTTTT.

The chain combines TRBV21-1 with TRBJ1-5. TRBV21-1 has pseudogene status. The CDR3 covers 16 residues. The CDR3 region is CASSKALVWAGQPQHF. CDR3 bases: TGTGCCAGCAGCAAAGCCCTTGTTTGGGCGGGACAGCCCCAGCATTTT.

The CDR3 DNA is TGTGCCAGCAGCTTCGGACAGGGAGGTAAAAAACTGTTTTTT. The encoded protein is CASSFGQGGKKLFF. V gene TRBV5-6 combines with J gene TRBJ1-4; 8 bases match TRBD1. The CDR3 has 14 residues. Trimming at V came to 2 bases and at J to 9 bases, leaving 6 bases not matched to a gene. CDR1 and CDR2 (germline): SGHDT, YYEEEE.